This T cell receptor beta chain was recovered during a study of glioma-infiltrating T cells after dendritic cell vaccination. The CDR3 consists of 15 residues. The junction had 9 bases not matched to a gene; V was cut back by 0 bases and J by 11 bases. CDR1 is SGHNT, CDR2 YENEEA, per germline. Primers: 60 V beta forward and 13 J beta reverse. Produced via immunoSEQ multiplex PCR; TCRdb's table is partial and in-frame only. The sample carries 55,000 to 70,000 clones, 82% recorded once. This material consisted of blood, taken before dendritic cell vaccination. The receptor was derived from a human donor with glioblastoma. The chain recombines TRBV11-3 with TRBJ2-2; TRBD2 matches at 7 bases. CDR3 in DNA: TGTGCCAGCAGCTTAGAAGGCAGGGAGGGAGTTGAGCTGTTTTTT. Translation: CASSLEGREGVELFF.